This is a list of T cell receptor beta chains from one sample in a study of cytomegalovirus exposure and HLA in healthy donors. Libraries were prepared by immunoSEQ multiplex PCR; TCRdb keeps only in-frame clonotypes and omits some of them. The sample has about 110,000 clones; under 85% are singletons. The sequenced sample was PBMCs. Every receptor here comes from a man aged 30 to 45 in good health and CMV-seronegative. Each CDR3 is given with its conserved first and last residue. A D gene is named only where the DNA matches it firmly. Clone size is not always given. Where it is, it says once, few, many or a class for expanded clones.

len: 14
j_gene: TRBJ2-1
abundance: .
d_gene: TRBD2
v_gene: TRBV9
CDR3nt: TGTGCCAGCAGCGACGGGACTAGCGGGAGAGAGCAGTTCTTC
CDR3aa: CASSDGTSGREQFF

len: 12
j_gene: TRBJ2-2
abundance: .
d_gene: .
v_gene: TRBV19
CDR3nt: TGTGCCAGTACCTGGAACACCGGGGAGCTGTTTTTT
CDR3aa: CASTWNTGELFF

len: 14
j_gene: TRBJ1-2
abundance: few
d_gene: TRBD1
v_gene: TRBV27
CDR3nt: TGTGCCAGCAGCCCCCGGGACAGGGGCTATGGCTACACCTTC
CDR3aa: CASSPRDRGYGYTF

len: 14
j_gene: TRBJ1-2
abundance: .
d_gene: .
v_gene: TRBV2
CDR3nt: TGTGCCAGCTCGTTAAACAGGGATTACTATGGCTACACCTTC
CDR3aa: CASSLNRDYYGYTF

len: 15
j_gene: TRBJ1-4
abundance: few
d_gene: TRBD1
v_gene: TRBV5-1
CDR3nt: TGCGCCAGCAGCTCTTCGACAGGGGCGGGTGAAAAACTGTTTTTT
CDR3aa: CASSSSTGAGEKLFF

len: 13
j_gene: TRBJ2-7
abundance: .
d_gene: .
v_gene: TRBV6-5
CDR3nt: TGTGCCAGCAGTCCCAGATGGGGCGAGGAGCAGTACTTC
CDR3aa: CASSPRWGEEQYF

len: 13
j_gene: TRBJ1-3
abundance: .
d_gene: .
v_gene: TRBV7-2
CDR3nt: TGTGCCAGCAGCTTAGGGCAGGGAAACACCATATATTTT
CDR3aa: CASSLGQGNTIYF

len: 15
j_gene: TRBJ1-4
abundance: .
d_gene: .
v_gene: TRBV25-1
CDR3nt: TGTGCCAGCAGTGAAAATGGGGCGGCTAATGAAAAACTGTTTTTT
CDR3aa: CASSENGAANEKLFF

len: 12
j_gene: TRBJ1-2
abundance: .
d_gene: .
v_gene: TRBV6-1
CDR3nt: TGTGCCAGCCGACAGTACAACTATGGCTACACCTTC
CDR3aa: CASRQYNYGYTF

len: 15
j_gene: TRBJ2-1
abundance: .
d_gene: TRBD1
v_gene: TRBV29-1
CDR3nt: TGCAGCGCCAGGACAGGGCCTAGCCCTTACAATGAGCAGTTCTTC
CDR3aa: CSARTGPSPYNEQFF

len: 15
j_gene: TRBJ2-7
abundance: once
d_gene: TRBD2
v_gene: TRBV5-1
CDR3nt: TGCGCCAGCAGCTCTCCGACTAGCGGGTCCTACGAGCAGTACTTC
CDR3aa: CASSSPTSGSYEQYF

len: 12
j_gene: TRBJ1-2
abundance: few
d_gene: TRBD1
v_gene: TRBV28
CDR3nt: TGTGCCAGCAGCTCCCAGACAGGGAGCTACACCTTC
CDR3aa: CASSSQTGSYTF

len: 16
j_gene: TRBJ2-2
abundance: .
d_gene: TRBD1
v_gene: TRBV5-5
CDR3nt: TGTGCCAGCAGCTTGCAGGGGGCGCTGGGCACCGGGGAGCTGTTTTTT
CDR3aa: CASSLQGALGTGELFF

len: 15
j_gene: TRBJ1-6
abundance: .
d_gene: .
v_gene: TRBV7-2
CDR3nt: TGTGCCAGCAGCTTAGACGGGGGGAATAATTCACCCCTCCACTTT
CDR3aa: CASSLDGGNNSPLHF

len: 14
j_gene: TRBJ1-2
abundance: .
d_gene: .
v_gene: TRBV19
CDR3nt: TGTGCCAGCTTCCGCATGGGGGCCGGGTATGGCTACACCTTC
CDR3aa: CASFRMGAGYGYTF

len: 15
j_gene: TRBJ1-1
abundance: once
d_gene: TRBD1
v_gene: TRBV7-9
CDR3nt: TGTGCCAGCAGCTTTTTCACAGGGGGATACACTGAAGCTTTCTTT
CDR3aa: CASSFFTGGYTEAFF

len: 12
j_gene: TRBJ2-7
abundance: .
d_gene: .
v_gene: TRBV19
CDR3nt: TGTGCCAGTACGAGGGACACCGGCGAGCAGTACTTC
CDR3aa: CASTRDTGEQYF

len: 16
j_gene: TRBJ2-2
abundance: .
d_gene: TRBD2
v_gene: TRBV5-1
CDR3nt: TGCGCCAGCAGCTCGAGACTAGCGGGAGCGGCCGGGGAGCTGTTTTTT
CDR3aa: CASSSRLAGAAGELFF

len: 14
j_gene: TRBJ1-5
abundance: few
d_gene: .
v_gene: TRBV27
CDR3nt: TGTGCCAGCAGTTGGAGGGGTAGCAATCAGCCCCAGCATTTT
CDR3aa: CASSWRGSNQPQHF

len: 16
j_gene: TRBJ2-3
abundance: .
d_gene: TRBD1
v_gene: TRBV4-2
CDR3nt: TGTGCCAGCAGCGCAACCGGGACAGGGATGGCAGATACGCAGTATTTT
CDR3aa: CASSATGTGMADTQYF

len: 19
j_gene: TRBJ2-3
abundance: .
d_gene: TRBD2
v_gene: TRBV7-9
CDR3nt: TGTGCCAGCAGCTGGGCGGCTAGCGGGAGGAGAGGAGGCACAGATACGCAGTATTTT
CDR3aa: CASSWAASGRRGGTDTQYF

len: 13
j_gene: TRBJ2-5
abundance: few
d_gene: TRBD1
v_gene: TRBV10-3
CDR3nt: TGTGCCATCAGTGAGTCGAGAGACAGGGCCCGTCACTTC
CDR3aa: CAISESRDRARHF

len: 14
j_gene: TRBJ1-5
abundance: .
d_gene: TRBD1
v_gene: TRBV30
CDR3nt: TGTGCCTGGGTGGACAGGGGGCACAATCAGCCCCAGCATTTT
CDR3aa: CAWVDRGHNQPQHF

len: 13
j_gene: TRBJ2-7
abundance: .
d_gene: TRBD2
v_gene: TRBV7-9
CDR3nt: TGTGCCAGCAGCTTAGGCCTACTAGCGGGAATGCGCTTC
CDR3aa: CASSLGLLAGMRF

len: 15
j_gene: TRBJ2-1
abundance: .
d_gene: TRBD1
v_gene: TRBV5-1
CDR3nt: TGCGCCAGCAGCTTGGGTGGGACAGGGGGCCATGAGCAGTTCTTC
CDR3aa: CASSLGGTGGHEQFF

len: 15
j_gene: TRBJ1-1
abundance: few
d_gene: .
v_gene: TRBV7-2
CDR3nt: TGTGCCAGCAGTTTCATGAATCAGGGGAACACTGAAGCTTTCTTT
CDR3aa: CASSFMNQGNTEAFF

len: 16
j_gene: TRBJ1-2
abundance: .
d_gene: TRBD1
v_gene: TRBV18
CDR3nt: TGTGCCAGCTCACCAAGGCGGGACAGGGATGTTGATGGCTACACCTTC
CDR3aa: CASSPRRDRDVDGYTF

len: 15
j_gene: TRBJ1-3
abundance: few
d_gene: TRBD1
v_gene: TRBV6-5
CDR3nt: TGTGCCAGCAGCCCATGGACAGGCTCTGGAAACACCATATATTTT
CDR3aa: CASSPWTGSGNTIYF

len: 15
j_gene: TRBJ2-7
abundance: .
d_gene: .
v_gene: TRBV18
CDR3nt: TGTGCCAGCTCACCCACTAACGGGGCGGGGAGCGAGCAGTACTTC
CDR3aa: CASSPTNGAGSEQYF

len: 14
j_gene: TRBJ1-2
abundance: .
d_gene: TRBD1
v_gene: TRBV19
CDR3nt: TGTGCCAGTAGTATAGCGGCAGGGGGTTATGGCTACACCTTC
CDR3aa: CASSIAAGGYGYTF

len: 16
j_gene: TRBJ1-1
abundance: .
d_gene: .
v_gene: TRBV25-1
CDR3nt: TGTGCCAGCAGTAGAGGGGGTTCAACCCCCAGCACTGAAGCTTTCTTT
CDR3aa: CASSRGGSTPSTEAFF

len: 12
j_gene: TRBJ1-1
abundance: .
d_gene: .
v_gene: TRBV5-8
CDR3nt: TGTGCCACCCATGGGGCGGACCTCGAAGCTTTCTTT
CDR3aa: CATHGADLEAFF

len: 16
j_gene: TRBJ2-5
abundance: .
d_gene: TRBD1
v_gene: TRBV5-6
CDR3nt: TGTGCCAGCAGCTTGGCCGGGACAGCCGCCTCGTGGACCCAGTACTTC
CDR3aa: CASSLAGTAASWTQYF

len: 16
j_gene: TRBJ1-5
abundance: .
d_gene: .
v_gene: TRBV27
CDR3nt: TGTGCCAGCAGTTTATCGGGTGTGGGGGGTTATCAGCCCCAGCATTTT
CDR3aa: CASSLSGVGGYQPQHF

len: 13
j_gene: TRBJ1-4
abundance: .
d_gene: TRBD1
v_gene: TRBV10-3
CDR3nt: TGTGCCGTGCAGGACAGGCTTAATGAAAAACTGTTTTTT
CDR3aa: CAVQDRLNEKLFF

len: 15
j_gene: TRBJ1-1
abundance: .
d_gene: .
v_gene: TRBV6-6
CDR3nt: TGTGCCAGCAGTGGGAGTCTCCCGGGTACCACTGAAGCTTTCTTT
CDR3aa: CASSGSLPGTTEAFF

len: 15
j_gene: TRBJ2-1
abundance: .
d_gene: TRBD2
v_gene: TRBV5-1
CDR3nt: TGCGCCAGCAGCTTGGCACTAGCGGGAGGGAATGAGCAGTTCTTC
CDR3aa: CASSLALAGGNEQFF

len: 14
j_gene: TRBJ1-1
abundance: .
d_gene: .
v_gene: TRBV11-1
CDR3nt: TGTGCCAGCAGCTTCACCCCGGGGAACACTGAAGCTTTCTTT
CDR3aa: CASSFTPGNTEAFF

len: 13
j_gene: TRBJ1-1
abundance: .
d_gene: .
v_gene: TRBV4-3
CDR3nt: TGCGCCAGCAGCCAAACGTCGGGCACTGAAGCTTTCTTT
CDR3aa: CASSQTSGTEAFF

len: 15
j_gene: TRBJ2-2
abundance: .
d_gene: TRBD1
v_gene: TRBV9
CDR3nt: TGTGCCAGCAGCGCGAAAGAGGGGGCGGCCGGGGAGCTGTTTTTT
CDR3aa: CASSAKEGAAGELFF